The 15 T cell receptor beta chains presented below share a single source sample, sequenced in a study of OX40 agonist ivuxolimab in advanced cancers. The repertoire was sequenced with immunoSEQ multiplex PCR; TCRdb's copy has only in-frame clones and lacks some. The sample holds roughly 71,000 clones, 77% seen once. The source material was CD4+ or CD8+ T cells sorted from blood, sampled in a trial of the OX40 agonist ivuxolimab. Receptor source: an adult with an advanced solid tumor such as melanoma, head and neck, liver or kidney cancer.

The V and J genes are TRBV10-3 and TRBJ2-7; a weak D match, TRBD1 (6 bases). V lost 6 bases, J lost 1 base, and 16 bases lay in between. The CDR3 length is 15 residues. Germline CDR1 reads ENHRY; CDR2 reads SYGVKD. The CDR3 DNA sequence: TGTGCCATCAGGGAGACGGCAGGGGTATCCTACGAGCAGTACTTC. Protein product: CAIRETAGVSYEQYF.

This clone was seen once. One end of the junction fails to match germline, which may point to a read error. This sequence joins TRBV6-1 and TRBJ2-7; unclear D gene. The CDR3 has 13 amino acids. Germline CDR1 and CDR2: MNHNS and SASEGT. This CDR3 reads CATTAPVTYGQYF. The CDR3 nucleotides are TGTGCCACCACCGCTCCTGTAACTTACGGGCAGTACTTC.

The chain recombines TRBV28 with TRBJ1-5; no firm D call. Between the trimmed V and J ends, which lost 7 bases and 1 base, there was a span of 14 bases. Germline loops: CDR1 MDHEN, CDR2 SYDVKM. The length of the CDR3 is 15 residues. CDR3 in amino acids: CASNTREVSNQPQHF. The CDR3 DNA reads TGTGCCAGCAATACAAGGGAGGTGAGCAATCAGCCCCAGCATTTT.

The chain employs TRBV5-1 and TRBJ2-3; D not certain. Germline V gives CDR1 SGHRS, CDR2 YFSETQ. CDR3 length equals 13 residues. The V and J ends lost 7 bases and 0 bases respectively, with 9 bases between them. Written as DNA, the CDR3 is TGCGCCAGCCGGATGGCTAGCACAGATACGCAGTATTTT. Its translation is CASRMASTDTQYF.

The V and J genes are TRBV6-1 and TRBJ2-1; either TRBD1 or TRBD2 may supply D (5 bases each). CDR3 length: 15 residues. CDR1 and CDR2 from the germline V gene are MNHNS and SASEGT. Trimming cost V 1 base and J 3 bases, with 10 bases left between them. The CDR3 bases are TGTGCCAGCAGTGAAGTGGCAGGGAGCTACAATGAGCAGTTCTTC. It yields the protein CASSEVAGSYNEQFF.

J is TRBJ2-7 and V is TRBV11-2; 8 bases fit TRBD1. Per germline, CDR1 SGHAT and CDR2 FQNNGV. Trimming at V came to 3 bases and at J to 2 bases, leaving 6 bases not matched to a gene. The CDR3 loop spans 15 amino acids. CDR3 loop: CASSFGQGATYEQYF. Written as DNA, the CDR3 is TGTGCCAGCAGCTTTGGGCAGGGGGCGACCTACGAGCAGTACTTC.

This rearrangement joins TRBV5-1 to TRBJ2-1, with 7 bases that match TRBD2. Germline assignment: CDR1 SGHRS and CDR2 YFSETQ. J lost 7 bases, V lost 3 bases, and 19 bases had no gene match. The CDR3 extends over 18 amino acids. The CDR3 DNA sequence: TGCGCCAGCAGCTCCTTACATTGGGTAGCGGGTGCAATTAATGAGCAGTTCTTC. Its protein product is CASSSLHWVAGAINEQFF.

This clone was counted a few times. The chain carries TRBV14 and TRBJ2-1; 7 bases are shared with TRBD2. V dropped 4 bases and J dropped 0; count of bases not matched to a gene: 3. CDR1 is SGHDN, CDR2 FVKESK, per germline. The CDR3 length is 15 residues. CDR3 sequence reads: CASSLREGSYNEQFF. The DNA for the CDR3 is TGTGCCAGCAGCCTGAGGGAGGGCTCCTACAATGAGCAGTTCTTC.

This chain joins TRBV14 and TRBJ2-7; D unresolved. The CDR3 runs 11 residues. Trimming took 1 base from V and 6 from J, leaving 4 bases between them. Germline V gives CDR1 SGHDN, CDR2 FVKESK. CDR3 region: CASSQAAEQYF. CDR3 DNA: TGTGCCAGCAGCCAAGCGGCCGAGCAGTACTTC.

The rearrangement joins TRBV6-5 to TRBJ2-3; D call uncertain. CDR1 and CDR2 (germline): MNHEY, SVGAGI. Trimming removed 6 bases from V and 2 bases from J, with 9 bases in between. The CDR3 consists of 13 residues. The chain's CDR3 is CASSQTFTDTQYF. In nucleotides, the CDR3 is TGTGCCAGCAGCCAAACCTTCACAGATACGCAGTATTTT.

The rearrangement uses TRBV19 and TRBJ1-3, with 7 bases matching TRBD1. Germline lookup yields CDR1 LNHDA and CDR2 SQIVND (reference sequence). J lost 0 bases, V lost 6 bases, and 11 bases had no gene match. There are 17 residues in the CDR3. The CDR3 reads CASSSTMDRSSGNTIYF. CDR3 nucleotides: TGTGCCAGTAGCTCTACGATGGACAGGTCCTCTGGAAACACCATATATTTT.

The V gene is TRBV15, the J gene TRBJ1-1; D is possibly TRBD1 (5 bases). The V gene's germline CDR1 is LNHNV and CDR2 YYDKDF (reference sequence). CDR3 length equals 14 residues. V was shortened by 3 bases and J by 1 base, with 9 bases between the two germline ends. CDR3 residues: CATSRGLGNTEAFF. CDR3 bases: TGTGCCACCAGCAGGGGGCTCGGGAACACTGAAGCTTTCTTT.

The chain recombines TRBV5-6 with TRBJ1-1; a possible D gene is TRBD1 (6 bases). Deletions cut 0 bases from V and 1 base from J, with 19 bases between. The CDR3 is 18 amino acids. Germline V gene sequence: CDR1 SGHDT, CDR2 YYEEEE. CDR3 amino acids: CASSLAGWVRGQNTEAFF. CDR3 nucleotide sequence: TGTGCCAGCAGCTTGGCAGGGTGGGTCAGGGGCCAGAACACTGAAGCTTTCTTT.

The chain employs TRBV6-5 and TRBJ2-1; D is unresolved. V was shortened by 10 bases and J by 0 bases, with 16 bases between the two germline ends. The CDR3 covers 15 residues. CDR1 is MNHEY, CDR2 SVGAGI, per germline. The CDR3 reads CATKDWGSSYNEQFF. The CDR3, as DNA: TGTGCCACTAAAGACTGGGGAAGCTCCTACAATGAGCAGTTCTTC.

V usage is TRBV6-5 and J usage is TRBJ2-7; 8 positions match TRBD1. Germline values: CDR1 MNHEY, CDR2 SVGAGI. The CDR3 is 13 amino acids. V shed 6 bases and J 1 base; nucleotides not matched to a gene: 2. CDR3 nucleotide sequence: TGTGCCAGCAGAAACAGGGGGTCCTACGAGCAGTACTTC. Its translation: CASRNRGSYEQYF.